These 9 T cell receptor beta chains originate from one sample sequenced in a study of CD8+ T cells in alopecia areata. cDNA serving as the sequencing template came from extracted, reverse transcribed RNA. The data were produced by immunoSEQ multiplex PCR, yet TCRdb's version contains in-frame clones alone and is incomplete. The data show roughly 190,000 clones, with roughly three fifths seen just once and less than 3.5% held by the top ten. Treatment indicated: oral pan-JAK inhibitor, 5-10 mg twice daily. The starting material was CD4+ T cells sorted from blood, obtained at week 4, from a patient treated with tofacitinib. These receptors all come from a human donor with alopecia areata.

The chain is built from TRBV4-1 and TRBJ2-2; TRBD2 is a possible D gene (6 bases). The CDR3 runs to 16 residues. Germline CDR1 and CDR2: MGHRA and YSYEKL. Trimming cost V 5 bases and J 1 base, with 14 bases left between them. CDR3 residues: CASSARDSQNTGELFF. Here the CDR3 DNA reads TGCGCCAGCAGCGCCCGGGACTCCCAGAACACCGGGGAGCTGTTTTTT.

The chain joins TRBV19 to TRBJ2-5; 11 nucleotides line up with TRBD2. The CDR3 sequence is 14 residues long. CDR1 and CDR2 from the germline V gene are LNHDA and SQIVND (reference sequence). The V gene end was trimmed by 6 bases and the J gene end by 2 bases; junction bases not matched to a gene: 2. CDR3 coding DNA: TGTGCCAGTAGCAGGACTAGCGGGCAAGAGACCCAGTACTTC. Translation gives CASSRTSGQETQYF.

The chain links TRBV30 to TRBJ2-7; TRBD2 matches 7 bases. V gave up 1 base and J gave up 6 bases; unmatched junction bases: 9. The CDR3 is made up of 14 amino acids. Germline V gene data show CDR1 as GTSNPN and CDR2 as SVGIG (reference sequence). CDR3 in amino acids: CAWSGTSEGGEQYF. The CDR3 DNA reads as TGTGCCTGGAGTGGAACTAGCGAGGGCGGCGAGCAGTACTTC.

CDR3 nucleotides: TGCGCCAGCAGCCAAGTCGTGACAGTCCGCGGTGAAAAACTGTTTTTT. Translation gives CASSQVVTVRGEKLFF. This sequence joins TRBV4-1 and TRBJ1-4, with D maybe TRBD1 (5 bases). The ends were cut back, 1 base at V and 7 bases at J, with 16 bases in the middle. This CDR3 region has 16 residues. Germline V CDR1 and CDR2: MGHRA, YSYEKL.

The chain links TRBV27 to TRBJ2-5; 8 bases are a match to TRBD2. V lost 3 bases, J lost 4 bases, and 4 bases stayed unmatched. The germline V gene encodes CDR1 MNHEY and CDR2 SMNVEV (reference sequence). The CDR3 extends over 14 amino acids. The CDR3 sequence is CASSFGGAGETQYF. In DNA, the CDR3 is TGTGCCAGCAGTTTCGGGGGGGCAGGAGAGACCCAGTACTTC.

The chain's CDR3 is CAWSDTGTPMNTEAFF. CDR3 bases: TGTGCCTGGAGTGATACCGGGACACCAATGAACACTGAAGCTTTCTTT. The V call is TRBV30, the J call TRBJ1-1; possibly TRBD1 for D (6 bases). CDR1 and CDR2 (germline): GTSNPN, SVGIG (reference sequence). V lost 1 base and J lost 0, with 15 bases in between. This CDR3 has 16 residues.

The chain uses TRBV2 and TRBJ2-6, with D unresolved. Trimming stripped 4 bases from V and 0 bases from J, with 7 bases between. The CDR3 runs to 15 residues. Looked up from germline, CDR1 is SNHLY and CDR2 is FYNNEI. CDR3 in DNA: TGTGCCAGCAGTGGCAGGCGCTCTGGGGCCAACGTCCTGACTTTC. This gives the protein CASSGRRSGANVLTF.

The CDR3 DNA sequence: TGCGCCAGCAGCTTGGATACAGGGGCAAATACGCAGTATTTT. It translates to CASSLDTGANTQYF. The chain combines TRBV5-1 with TRBJ2-3, with 7 bases lining up with TRBD1. V gave up 0 bases and J gave up 7 bases; unmatched junction bases: 5. In germline, CDR1 is SGHRS, CDR2 YFSETQ. The CDR3 contains 14 residues.

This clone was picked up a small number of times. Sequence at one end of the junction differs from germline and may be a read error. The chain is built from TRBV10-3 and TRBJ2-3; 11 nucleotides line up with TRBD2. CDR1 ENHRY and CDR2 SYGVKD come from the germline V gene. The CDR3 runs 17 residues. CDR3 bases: TGTGCCAGCAGTTACCCAACTAGCGGGGGCCGGGCAGATACGCAGTATTTT. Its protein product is CASSYPTSGGRADTQYF.